This T cell receptor (beta chain) was recorded in a study of blood T cells in healthy people across ages. Trimming cost V 2 bases and J 7 bases, with 12 bases left between them. CDR3 size: 12 residues. Germline V gene sequence: CDR1 DFQATT, CDR2 SNEGSKA (reference sequence). Sample-barcoded 5' priming and a J-beta primer mix drove a second PCR of 7 to 11 cycles. Per-sample output comprised a minimum of 2.5 million paired-end reads containing CDR3. TCRdb reprocessed the 5' RACE reads via MiXCR and lists one record per CDR3 protein. The sample yields 1.5 million to 2 million distinct CDR3 sequences, about 49% seen once. A few counts support this clonotype.

The sample comprised blood. V is TRBV20-1 and J is TRBJ2-7; perhaps D is TRBD1 or TRBD2 (6 bases each). This TCR was sampled from a woman between 40 and 50 years old in good health. Here the CDR3 reads CSARLGGLEQYF. The CDR3 coding sequence is TGCAGTGCTAGACTTGGGGGGCTGGAGCAGTACTTC.